The entry below gives a single T cell receptor beta chain sequence along with its context. This entry is derived from a study of control samples from healthy donors and cancer patients. CDR1 is SGHTA and CDR2 is FQGNSA in the germline V gene. The CDR3 is 14 residues long. The V gene lost 5 bases and the J gene lost 0 bases, with 10 bases spanning the gap. Assay used: immunoSEQ multiplex PCR; TCRdb lists only in-frame clones, some missing. The sample has under 200,000 clones; 80% to 90% are singletons. The chain couples TRBV7-2 to TRBJ1-1, with no clear D. The receptor was derived from a woman between 25 and 40 years old in good health. Sequenced: blood. Here the CDR3 reads CASSPFDLNTEAFF. The CDR3 coding sequence is TGTGCCAGCAGCCCCTTTGACTTGAACACTGAAGCTTTCTTT. Drawing the rest from reference TRBV7-2 and TRBJ1-1, the complete variable domain is GAGVSQSPSNKVTEKGKDVELRCDPISGHTALYWYRQSLGQGLEFLIYFQGNSAPDKSGLPSDRFSAERTGGSVSTLTIQRTQQEDSAVYLCASSPFDLNTEAFFGQGTRLTVV.